This record looks at one TCR beta chain sequence and its context. Its antigen remains unidentified. CDR1 MNHEY and CDR2 SVGAGI come from the germline V gene. CDR3 length equals 16 residues. V was clipped by 1 base and J by 3 bases; unmatched bases: 9. Genomic DNA (from each subset) was split evenly across several immunoSEQ plates. Repertoires were generated with immunoSEQ multiplex PCR, while TCRdb's copy carries only in-frame clones and drops some. The table has roughly 660,000 clones, 90% seen once; the top ten hold about 34%. This record belongs to a study of shared clonotypes between healthy human individuals. Study-wide context: Every donor yielded three CD4 naive, three CD4 memory, two CD8 naive and one CD8 memory plate.

Study-wide results and caveats: Represented diversity (both genetic and exposure-history) was limited by the small number of donors.

This chain links TRBV6-5 with TRBJ2-7; 7 bases agree with TRBD2. Sequenced sample: memory CD8+ T cells from PBMCs. The subset here: CD45RO+ cells pooled with CCR7-negative TemRA cells. This receptor was identified in a young man in good health. Some clones in this sample may be carry-over from other donors' samples. The DNA for the CDR3 is TGTGCCAGCAGTTACTATTTGGCGGGAGAAGTCTACGAGCAGTACTTC. This translates into CASSYYLAGEVYEQYF.